This T cell receptor beta chain was documented in a study of glioma-infiltrating T cells. Amplification of TCR alpha and beta CDR3 regions from RNA used iRepertoire nested multiplex PCR. TCRdb recomputed calls from the multiplex PCR reads with MiXCR, one row per CDR3 protein. The sample shows around 350,000 distinct CDR3 sequences, less than 50% of them seen only once. Study-wide results and limits: Non-neoplastic patients had below-expected tissue-blood divergence, while all gliomas exceeded expectation. Only very few CDR3 sequences appeared in both tissue and blood.

This clonotype was picked up a small number of times. Its antigen is not identified. The sequencing sample was made of glioma tissue, nonneoplastic brain tissue, or PBMCs (not recorded which). The receptor was derived from a human donor with low-grade glioma or glioblastoma, undergoing nonglioma brain surgery, or in good health (not recorded which).

The CDR3 DNA reads TGCAGTGCTACACCCCAGCGGTTCACAGATACGCAGTATTTT. Translating gives CSATPQRFTDTQYF. V gene TRBV20-1 combines with J gene TRBJ2-3; the D gene is possibly TRBD2 (5 bases). The CDR3 runs 14 residues. Germline CDR1 is DFQATT and CDR2 is SNEGSKA (reference sequence). V was trimmed by 4 bases and J by 2 bases, leaving 13 bases between them.